This T cell receptor beta chain derives from a study of blood T cell repertoires in COVID-19 (dated by TCRdb to the early 2020s). Looking at the study overall: The collaborator samples originated in the United States, Italy and Spain and spanned the acute and convalescent phases of COVID-19. The prospective study material was composed of cDNA or gDNA derived from T cells, B-cell-depleted T cells, or PBMCs. Deeply sampled blood TCRbeta repertoires from subjects exposed to, actively infected with, or recovered from COVID-19 were included in the dataset. The repertoires were made available in a free public database intended to serve as a resource for research on the immune response to SARS-CoV-2. Samples were obtained from the ongoing ImmuneRACE study (first 160 participants) and from approximately 1,200 subjects provided by 6 global collaborators. Sample metadata almost always included a de-identified subject ID, COVID-19 status, age in years and sex. Where HLA class I and class II types were available, the types were taken from metadata supplied by the sample provider, not from assay-based typing.

In Seattle, one collaborating source enrolled patients while the infection was active and tracked those patients longitudinally over the course of disease. Collaborating institutions collected whole blood in K2EDTA tubes following their own protocols. For TCRbeta analysis, collaborators shipped samples as frozen whole blood, isolated PBMCs, or DNA extracted from either of those sample types. TCRbeta CDR3 regions were amplified from genomic DNA using the immunoSEQ Assay, a bias-controlled multiplex PCR. The paper's data handling went like this. Within the assay, amplification of reference gene primers was used to estimate how many nucleated cells each sample contained. To quantify the absolute abundance of each unique TCRbeta CDR3 rearrangement, sequence reads were collapsed and filtered. For each sample, productive Simpson clonality was calculated as the square root of Simpson's diversity index over productive rearrangements. TCRdb retrieved this table from immuneACCESS and kept in-frame rearrangements only. Not all clones are present; in checked studies, unresolved V genes account for under half, and no reason is known for the remainder. That table supplies the V and J calls and clone size; D and trimming were determined from the DNA. The sample table holds roughly 130,000 clones, of which roughly 90% were seen once. The top ten hold about 4.5% of the sample.

The V end gives up 5 bases and the J end 5 bases, leaving 3 bases in the junction not matched to a gene. The germline V gene supplies CDR1 MRHNA and CDR2 SNTAGT. From the cysteine through the phenylalanine, the CDR3 covers 13 amino acids. The only DNA kept is the CDR3, 39 bases in frame from the first base. General study outcomes and caveats: Clinical and demographic metadata were provided uncurated, with the amount varying by source and participant.

To note about this clone: Its recognized antigen is unknown. There are no base qualities to consult, and no much larger clone falls within one base.

Sequenced input: peripheral blood. The chain is encoded by TRBV6-4 joined to TRBJ2-1, with TRBD1 identical over 7 junction bases. This receptor was identified in a man in his 60s with COVID-19, enrolled during active disease. The CDR3 protein: CASSRGPNNEQFF. The DNA sequence follows: TGTGCCAGCAGTAGGGGGCCTAACAATGAGCAGTTCTTC.